The entry below describes one T cell receptor beta chain. This clone was counted a single time. The antigen this receptor binds is unknown. The sample holds no much larger clone one base away, and base qualities are not on file. The CDR3 regions of human TCRbeta chains were analyzed by immunosequencing. The original pipeline was this. Repertoire TCRs were checked for matches against a reference library of SARS-CoV-2-specific TCRs that had been generated using the MIRA antigen-specificity platform. Breadth was defined as the fraction of unique TCRs that were SARS-CoV-2-associated. Depth was defined as the fraction of total T cells that were SARS-CoV-2-associated. Using the MIRA data, every spike-specific TCR was mapped to the spike region that the TCR reacted to and assigned to either a CD4 or a CD8 class. Log10-transformed breadth and depth values were compared by one-way ANOVA with Sidak's multiple comparisons tests. TCRdb's version of the immuneACCESS table is confined to in-frame rearrangements and falls short of the full clone set. An unresolved V gene accounts for under half of the shortfall where checked; the remainder is of unknown origin. The DNA gave D and trimming, while V, J and clone size come from that table. The sample data list about 110,000 clones, and over 75% of these were observed just once. Jointly, the top ten make up 4% to 5% of the sample.

This sample stems from a study of T cell responses to AZD1222 COVID-19 vaccine (dated by TCRdb to 2020 to 2022). Background for the entire study: AZD1222 recipients given second doses at about 4 weeks or at about 12 weeks were pooled, since spike-specific TCR depth and breadth were not found to differ between the two schedules. A total of about 230 trial participants underwent TCR sequencing, of whom some 210 received two doses of AZD1222 and some 25 received two doses of the MenACWY control vaccine. Trial participants were enrolled into age subgroups of 18-55, 56-69 and 70-plus years, which contained about 160, 30 and 59 TCR-sequenced participants, respectively.

Germline trimming amounts to 2 bases on V and 3 bases on J, with 5 as the count of junction bases outside the gene matches. The CDR3 holds 16 amino acids from the cysteine to the phenylalanine. The read is trimmed to its CDR3 DNA, 48 bases read in frame from base 1. According to the germline V gene, CDR1 reads MNHEY and CDR2 reads SVGAGI. What the work shows at the level of the full study, not this receptor alone: In the small 56-69-year group, the increase in depth fell short of significance, most likely because of low power. Nearly half of unique spike-specific TCRs reportedly recognized epitopes outside regions mutated in the B.1.351 and B.1.1.7 variants. Only six AZD1222 recipients were SARS-CoV-2 seropositive at baseline, limiting conclusions about previously exposed vaccinees. Because no day 14 peak-response samples were available, the repertoires could be characterized only after the peak T cell response. Participants were mostly white British and included more females than males, and it was suggested by the authors that clonal diversity may have been underestimated. CD4 TCRs associated with the vaccine covered the entire spike protein, and the dominant responses were in regions 160-218 and 743-854. After two AZD1222 doses, spike-specific TCR breadth and depth were significantly higher than at day 0 and than in MenACWY recipients.

The sample's time point, from its label and the paper: baseline before first vaccination. The vaccinee samples were drawn from two UK trials, COV001 and COV002, one of which was a single-blind randomized controlled phase 2/3 trial testing AZD1222 (ChAdOx1 nCoV-19) in healthy adults. For TCRbeta chain sequencing, PBMC samples from trial participants were taken at day 0 and at day 28 after the second dose. Sequenced material: peripheral blood, taken on day 0 of AZD1222 vaccination. The rearrangement joined TRBV6-5 to TRBJ2-3; 10 bases in the junction line up with TRBD2. The TCR was taken from an adult in good health. In nucleotides, the sequence is TGTGCCAGCAGTTACGGGCTAGCGGGAGTGACAGATACGCAGTATTTT. Translated, it gives CASSYGLAGVTDTQYF.